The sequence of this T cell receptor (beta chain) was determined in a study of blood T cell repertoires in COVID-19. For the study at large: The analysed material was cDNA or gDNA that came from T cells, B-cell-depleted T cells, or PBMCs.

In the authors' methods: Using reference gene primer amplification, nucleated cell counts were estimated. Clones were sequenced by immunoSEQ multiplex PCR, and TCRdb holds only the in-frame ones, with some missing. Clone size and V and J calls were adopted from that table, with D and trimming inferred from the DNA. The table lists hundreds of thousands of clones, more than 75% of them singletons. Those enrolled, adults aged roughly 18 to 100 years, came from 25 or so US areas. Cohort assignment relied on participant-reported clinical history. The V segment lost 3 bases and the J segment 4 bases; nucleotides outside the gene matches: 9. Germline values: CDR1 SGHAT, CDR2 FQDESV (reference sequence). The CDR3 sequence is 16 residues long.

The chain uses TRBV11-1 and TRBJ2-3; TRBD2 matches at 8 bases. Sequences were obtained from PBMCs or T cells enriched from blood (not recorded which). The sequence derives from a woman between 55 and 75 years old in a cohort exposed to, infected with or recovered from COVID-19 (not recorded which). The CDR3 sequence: CASSLRPSGSPDTQYF. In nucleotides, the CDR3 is TGTGCCAGCAGCTTGCGCCCGAGCGGGAGCCCAGATACGCAGTATTTT.